This T cell receptor (beta chain) originates from a study of blood T cell repertoires in COVID-19. In the study overall: The samples span acute and convalescent COVID-19 from the United States, Italy and Spain. In each case, the material was cDNA or gDNA derived from T cells, B-cell-depleted T cells, or PBMCs.

TCRdb's copy holds only in-frame clones and misses some; the assay was immunoSEQ multiplex PCR. The sample records roughly 340,000 clones, approximately 89% being singletons. The sequence came from a man aged 35 to 55 in a cohort exposed to, infected with or recovered from COVID-19 (not recorded which). Material for sequencing was PBMCs or T cells enriched from blood (not recorded which).

CDR3 nucleotides: TGTGCCAGTAGGGAGGGACCGCGAGTATATAGCAATCAGCCCCAGCATTTT. It is translated as CASREGPRVYSNQPQHF. The V call is TRBV19, the J call TRBJ1-5; a possible D gene is TRBD1 (5 bases). The CDR3 runs 17 residues. Trimming stripped 6 bases from V and 0 bases from J, with 18 bases between. Germline loops: CDR1 LNHDA, CDR2 SQIVND (reference sequence). Supplemented by reference TRBV19 and TRBJ1-5, the full variable domain reads DGGITQSPKYLFRKEGQNVTLSCEQNLNHDAMYWYRQDPGQGLRLIYYSQIVNDFQKGDIAEGYSVSREKKESFPLTVTSAQKNPTAFYLCASREGPRVYSNQPQHFGDGTRLSIL.